A selection of T cell receptor beta chains follows, all from one sample in a study of OX40 agonist ivuxolimab in advanced cancers. Generated by immunoSEQ multiplex PCR, the TCRdb table keeps only in-frame clones and is missing some. The sample holds about 100,000 clones, roughly 90% seen once. The specimen comprised CD4+ or CD8+ T cells sorted from blood, sampled in a trial of the OX40 agonist ivuxolimab. All receptors come from an adult with an advanced solid tumor such as melanoma, head and neck, liver or kidney cancer. Both conserved end residues are part of each CDR3. Each record gives: clone size, V gene, J gene, CDR3 protein. Clone size, where shown, is once, few, many, or a class for clones that have expanded.

abundance: NA; v_gene: TRBV6-5; j_gene: TRBJ1-4; CDR3aa: CASSYWGAREKLFF
abundance: NA; v_gene: TRBV7-2; j_gene: TRBJ1-5; CDR3aa: CASSEDRGRFQPQHF
abundance: NA; v_gene: TRBV5-1; j_gene: TRBJ2-5; CDR3aa: CASSPVGGPKETQYF
abundance: NA; v_gene: TRBV28; j_gene: TRBJ1-1; CDR3aa: CASSSPGGWTEAFF
abundance: once; v_gene: TRBV4-3; j_gene: TRBJ1-1; CDR3aa: CASSLDRGRTEAFF
abundance: NA; v_gene: TRBV7-9; j_gene: TRBJ1-4; CDR3aa: CASSDGNNEKLFF
abundance: once; v_gene: TRBV19; j_gene: TRBJ2-1; CDR3aa: CASISSGTPNEQFF
abundance: NA; v_gene: TRBV4-3; j_gene: TRBJ1-5; CDR3aa: CASSQARQWNQPQHF
abundance: NA; v_gene: TRBV5-5; j_gene: TRBJ2-4; CDR3aa: CASSFWDTLAKNIQYF
abundance: once; v_gene: TRBV7-9; j_gene: TRBJ1-2; CDR3aa: CASSLVAGYTF
abundance: NA; v_gene: TRBV2; j_gene: TRBJ2-3; CDR3aa: CASSPRGTDTQYF
abundance: NA; v_gene: TRBV9; j_gene: TRBJ1-1; CDR3aa: CASSLTGREEAFF
abundance: NA; v_gene: TRBV6-5; j_gene: TRBJ2-5; CDR3aa: CASSYAPGTQYF
abundance: few; v_gene: TRBV18; j_gene: TRBJ1-5; CDR3aa: CASSPGFQGPQHF
abundance: NA; v_gene: TRBV7-2; j_gene: TRBJ2-4; CDR3aa: CASSLGRGNIQYF
abundance: NA; v_gene: TRBV9; j_gene: TRBJ1-2; CDR3aa: CASSPQGGPRGYTF